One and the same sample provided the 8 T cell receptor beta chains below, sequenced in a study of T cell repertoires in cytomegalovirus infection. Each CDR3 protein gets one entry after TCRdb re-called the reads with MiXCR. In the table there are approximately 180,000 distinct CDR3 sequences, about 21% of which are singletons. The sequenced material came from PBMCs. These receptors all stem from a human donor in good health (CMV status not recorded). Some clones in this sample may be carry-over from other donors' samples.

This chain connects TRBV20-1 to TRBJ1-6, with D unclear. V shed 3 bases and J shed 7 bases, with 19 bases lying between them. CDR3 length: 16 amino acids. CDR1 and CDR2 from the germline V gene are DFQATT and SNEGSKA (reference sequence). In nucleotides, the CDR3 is TGCAGTGCTAGGAACGCCGGAGCGGGGAACAATTCACCCCTCCACTTT. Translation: CSARNAGAGNNSPLHF.

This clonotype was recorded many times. CDR3 sequence (DNA): TGTGCCAGCAGCTTAAGGTCAGCGGGAACTAACTACGAGCAGTACTTC. The encoded protein is CASSLRSAGTNYEQYF. The chain is built from TRBV7-2 and TRBJ2-7; TRBD2 matches at 7 bases. This CDR3 region has 16 residues. Germline-derived CDR1 and CDR2 are SGHTA and FQGNSA. With 2 bases clipped from V and 3 bases from J, the junction kept 10 bases outside the gene matches.

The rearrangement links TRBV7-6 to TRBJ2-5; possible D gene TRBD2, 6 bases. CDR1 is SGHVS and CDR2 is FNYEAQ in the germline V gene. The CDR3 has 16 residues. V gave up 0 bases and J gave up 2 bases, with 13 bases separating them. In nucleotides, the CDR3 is TGTGCCAGCAGCTTAGCGGGTAGCGGTACACAAGAGACCCAGTACTTC. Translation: CASSLAGSGTQETQYF.

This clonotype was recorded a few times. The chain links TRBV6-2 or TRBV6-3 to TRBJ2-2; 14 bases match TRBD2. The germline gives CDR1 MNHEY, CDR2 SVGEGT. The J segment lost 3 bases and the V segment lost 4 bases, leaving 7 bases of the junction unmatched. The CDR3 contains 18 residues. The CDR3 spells CASSFRTSGRSDTGELFF. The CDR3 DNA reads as TGTGCCAGCAGTTTCCGGACTAGCGGGAGGTCGGACACCGGGGAGCTGTTTTTT.

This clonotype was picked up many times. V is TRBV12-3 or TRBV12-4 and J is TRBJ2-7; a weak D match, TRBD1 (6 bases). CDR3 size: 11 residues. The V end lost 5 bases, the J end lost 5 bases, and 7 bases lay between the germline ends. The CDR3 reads CASSQGNEQYF. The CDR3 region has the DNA TGTGCCAGCAGTCAGGGGAACGAGCAGTACTTC.

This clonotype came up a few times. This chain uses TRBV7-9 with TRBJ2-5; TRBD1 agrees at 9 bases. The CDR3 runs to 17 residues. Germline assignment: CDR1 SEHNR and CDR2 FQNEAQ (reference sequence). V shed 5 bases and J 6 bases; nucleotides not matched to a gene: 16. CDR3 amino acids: CASSAWDRASHEKTQYF. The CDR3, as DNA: TGTGCCAGCAGCGCCTGGGACAGGGCTTCTCATGAAAAGACCCAGTACTTC.

In nucleotides, the CDR3 is TGTGCCACCAAACCCGGGACAGGGGTTTGGAGTGGCTACACCTTC. Amino acids: CATKPGTGVWSGYTF. V and J are TRBV19 and TRBJ1-2, with 10 bases fitting TRBD1. The V and J ends lost 10 bases and 7 bases, in that order; junction bases with no gene match: 15. This CDR3 is 15 amino acids long. Per germline, CDR1 LNHDA and CDR2 SQIVND (reference sequence). Supplemented by reference TRBV19 and TRBJ1-2, the full variable domain reads DGGITQSPKYLFRKEGQNVTLSCEQNLNHDAMYWYRQDPGQGLRLIYYSQIVNDFQKGDIAEGYSVSREKKESFPLTVTSAQKNPTAFYLCATKPGTGVWSGYTFGSGTRLTVV.

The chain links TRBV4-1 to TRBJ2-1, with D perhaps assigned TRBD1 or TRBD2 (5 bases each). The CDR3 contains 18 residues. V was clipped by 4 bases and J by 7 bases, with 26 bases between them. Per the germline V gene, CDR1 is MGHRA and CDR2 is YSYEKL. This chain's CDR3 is CASSPNPGTGVIRNEQFF. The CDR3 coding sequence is TGCGCCAGCAGCCCGAATCCAGGGACGGGTGTCATTAGAAATGAGCAGTTCTTC.